One and the same sample provided the 30 T cell receptor beta chains below, sequenced in a study of immune heterogeneity within non-small cell lung tumors. Genomic DNA from bulk tumor acted as the template, and 450 to 700 ng was loaded per sample. Surgeons took several biopsies per primary tumor, spaced far apart, during surgery. The study enrolled patients with untreated, newly diagnosed non-small cell lung cancer who underwent curative surgery. It was with 32 V and 13 J primers that multiplex PCR amplified TCR beta CDR3. Each CDR3 protein gets one entry after TCRdb re-called the multiplex PCR reads with MiXCR. Of 2,000 to 2,500 distinct CDR3 sequences detected, about a quarter appear once; the ten largest clones hold approximately 15%. The sample comprised lung tumor tissue. These TCRs come from a man aged 55 to 70 with non-small cell lung cancer.

This clonotype is medium-sized by share. The chain carries TRBV5-1 and TRBJ1-2; 11 bases line up with TRBD1. The CDR3 runs to 15 residues. Germline lookup yields CDR1 SGHRS and CDR2 YFSETQ. Unmatched junction bases numbered 9, after V lost 3 bases and J lost 8 bases. CDR3 nucleotides: TGCGCCAGCAGCTCCGGACAGGGGGCTATTGAGGGCTACACCTTC. As protein: CASSSGQGAIEGYTF. Full variable domain (missing parts from reference TRBV5-1 and TRBJ1-2): KAGVTQTPRYLIKTRGQQVTLSCSPISGHRSVSWYQQTPGQGLQFLFEYFSETQRNKGNFPGRFSGRQFSNSRSEMNVSTLELGDSALYLCASSSGQGAIEGYTFGSGTRLTVV.

About this clonotype: This may come from a read error, since a much larger clone is one base off. The V and J genes are TRBV20-1 and TRBJ2-3; D is undetermined. Per germline, CDR1 DFQATT and CDR2 SNEGSKA (reference sequence). The CDR3 sequence is 14 residues long. V was cut by 0 bases and J by 3 bases, with 10 bases left in between. DNA for the CDR3: TGCAGTGCTAGAGATTCCAGGATGACAGATACGCAGTATTTT. Protein product: CSARDSRMTDTQYF.

The chain carries TRBV20-1 and TRBJ1-1; TRBD1 matches at 7 bases. CDR1 is DFQATT and CDR2 is SNEGSKA in the germline V gene (reference sequence). The CDR3 consists of 13 residues. With 5 bases clipped from V and 5 bases from J, the junction kept 8 bases outside the gene matches. The CDR3 coding sequence is TGCAGTGCTCAGAGGGGGCAGAGAACTGAAGCTTTCTTT. It codes for CSAQRGQRTEAFF.

The V call is TRBV7-9, the J call TRBJ1-2; D possibly corresponds to TRBD1 (6 bases). The V gene lost 4 bases and the J gene lost 4 bases, with 16 bases spanning the gap. From germline, CDR1 is SEHNR and CDR2 FQNEAQ (reference sequence). This CDR3 has 15 residues. This CDR3 reads CASSYGTPQAYGYTF. DNA of the CDR3: TGTGCCAGCAGCTACGGGACACCTCAAGCCTATGGCTACACCTTC.

On this clonotype: An end of the junction differs from the germline gene, which may be a read error. The chain couples TRBV7-9 to TRBJ2-7, with a possible D match to TRBD2 (5 bases). Germline CDR1 is SEHNR and CDR2 is FQNEAQ (reference sequence). This CDR3 spans 13 amino acids. The DNA of the CDR3 is TGTGCCAACAGCTTAACCCTCTCGGGGGAGCAGTACTTC. This encodes CANSLTLSGEQYF. Full variable domain (missing parts from reference TRBV7-9 and TRBJ2-7): DTGVSQNPRHKITKRGQNVTFRCDPISEHNRLYWYRQTLGQGPEFLTYFQNEAQLEKSRLLSDRFSAERPKGSFSTLEIQRTEQGDSAMYLCANSLTLSGEQYFGPGTRLTVT.

This clonotype qualifies as medium-sized. The genes are TRBV27 and TRBJ1-1; D possibly corresponds to TRBD1 (5 bases). CDR3 length: 14 amino acids. Germline V gene sequence: CDR1 MNHEY, CDR2 SMNVEV (reference sequence). Trimming pared 7 bases from V and 1 base from J, leaving 13 bases between. The CDR3 region has the DNA TGTGCCAGCAAGTTTGGGGACTGGAACACTGAAGCTTTCTTT. It yields the protein CASKFGDWNTEAFF.

This clonotype was seen a handful of times. A read error may explain this, as a much larger clone is one base away. The gene calls are TRBV7-8 and TRBJ2-7, with TRBD1 matching over 9 bases. The CDR3 is 14 residues long. Germline CDR1 is SGHVS and CDR2 is FQNEAQ. The CDR3 loop is CASRLGQGTHEQYF. In nucleotides, the CDR3 is TGTGCCAGCAGATTAGGACAGGGGACCCACGAGCAGTACTTC.

By sample share, this clonotype is medium-sized (0.01 to 0.1%). The V call is TRBV6-1, the J call TRBJ1-6; 9 bases align to TRBD1. The CDR3 length is 14 residues. Losses at the gene ends were 7 bases for V and 8 bases for J; bases not matched to a gene: 6. Per germline, CDR1 MNHNS and CDR2 SASEGT. The CDR3 DNA reads TGTGCCAGCACCTACGACAGGGGGTATTCACCCCTCCACTTT. Encoded protein: CASTYDRGYSPLHF.

This clonotype is large by share. The rearrangement joins TRBV19 to TRBJ2-7; TRBD1 matches at 9 bases. With 5 bases clipped from V and 2 bases from J, the junction kept 4 bases outside the gene matches. The CDR3 is 14 amino acids. CDR1 LNHDA and CDR2 SQIVND come from the germline V gene (reference sequence). CDR3 coding DNA: TGTGCCAGTAGTGGGGGGACAGGGCCCTACGAGCAGTACTTC. This sequence encodes CASSGGTGPYEQYF.

The table lists this clonotype with a few counts. V usage is TRBV10-3 and J usage is TRBJ2-1; the D gene is possibly TRBD2 (5 bases). The CDR3 consists of 13 residues. The germline V and J ends were trimmed by 7 bases and 0 bases, with 7 bases remaining between them. The germline V gene encodes CDR1 ENHRY and CDR2 SYGVKD. This CDR3 reads CAITGSSYNEQFF. CDR3 nucleotide sequence: TGTGCCATCACTGGGAGCTCCTACAATGAGCAGTTCTTC.

Sample share makes this clonotype medium-sized. V gene TRBV30 combines with J gene TRBJ1-2, with D perhaps TRBD1 (5 bases). The germline gives CDR1 GTSNPN, CDR2 SVGIG (reference sequence). The CDR3 totals 12 residues. The V gene lost 6 bases and the J gene lost 3 bases, with 11 bases spanning the gap. CDR3: CACQGLYYGYTF. The CDR3 nucleotides read TGTGCCTGCCAGGGACTCTACTATGGCTACACCTTC.

In its sample, this clonotype is medium-sized. The chain joins TRBV10-3 to TRBJ2-2; D perhaps matches TRBD1 (6 bases). Germline CDR1 reads ENHRY; CDR2 reads SYGVKD. The CDR3 covers 15 residues. With 3 bases removed from V and 3 bases from J, the gap between germline ends came to 11 bases. DNA for the CDR3: TGTGCCATCAGTGAACGGGACATAGACACCGGGGAGCTGTTTTTT. As protein: CAISERDIDTGELFF.

This chain joins TRBV24-1 and TRBJ2-1; TRBD2 matches at 16 bases. Germline V gives CDR1 KGHDR, CDR2 SFDVKD. The trim removed 10 bases at V and 5 bases at J, leaving 7 bases unmatched. The CDR3 extends over 16 amino acids. The CDR3 DNA reads as TGTGCCACGACCGGGACTAGCGGGAGGGTTCACAATGAGCAGTTCTTC. Translated, it gives CATTGTSGRVHNEQFF.

This chain uses TRBV5-1 with TRBJ2-7, with D unresolved. CDR1 is SGHRS, CDR2 YFSETQ, per germline. The CDR3 contains 12 residues. V dropped 1 base and J dropped 2 bases, with 4 bases sitting between them. CDR3 protein: CASSLIPYEQYF. The CDR3 DNA follows: TGCGCCAGCAGCTTGATCCCCTACGAGCAGTACTTC. Full variable domain (remainder filled in from reference TRBV5-1 and TRBJ2-7): KAGVTQTPRYLIKTRGQQVTLSCSPISGHRSVSWYQQTPGQGLQFLFEYFSETQRNKGNFPGRFSGRQFSNSRSEMNVSTLELGDSALYLCASSLIPYEQYFGPGTRLTVT.

This clonotype was seen a handful of times. The chain joins TRBV9 to TRBJ2-1, with 7 bases aligning to TRBD2. The germline gives CDR1 SGDLS, CDR2 YYNGEE. J was trimmed by 2 bases and V by 3 bases; bases with no gene match: 5. The CDR3 loop spans 15 amino acids. In nucleotides, the CDR3 is TGTGCCAGCAGCGAGCGGGACTCCCCCTACAATGAGCAGTTCTTC. It yields the protein CASSERDSPYNEQFF. Using reference TRBV9 and TRBJ2-1 for the parts outside the CDR3, the full variable domain is DSGVTQTPKHLITATGQRVTLRCSPRSGDLSVYWYQQSLDQGLQFLIQYYNGEERAKGNILERFSAQQFPDLHSELNLSSLELGDSALYFCASSERDSPYNEQFFGPGTRLTVL.

This clonotype appeared a few times. The chain joins TRBV2 to TRBJ2-2; D is possibly TRBD1 (5 bases). The V end was cut by 4 bases, the J end by 0 bases, with 9 bases between. This CDR3 has 15 amino acids. Looked up from germline, CDR1 is SNHLY and CDR2 is FYNNEI. CDR3 sequence (DNA): TGTGCCAGCAGTGGAGACAGCTCGAACACCGGGGAGCTGTTTTTT. Amino acid sequence: CASSGDSSNTGELFF. Supplemented by reference TRBV2 and TRBJ2-2, the full variable domain reads EPEVTQTPSHQVTQMGQEVILRCVPISNHLYFYWYRQILGQKVEFLVSFYNNEISEKSEIFDDQFSVERPDGSNFTLKIRSTKLEDSAMYFCASSGDSSNTGELFFGEGSRLTVL.

The chain has TRBV20-1 and TRBJ2-1; 7 positions agree with TRBD2. Trimming at V came to 6 bases and at J to 3 bases, leaving 11 bases not matched to a gene. Germline V lookup: CDR1 DFQATT, CDR2 SNEGSKA (reference sequence). There are 15 residues in the CDR3. The chain's CDR3 is CSAGAAGSFYNEQFF. The CDR3 nucleotides read TGCAGTGCAGGAGCAGCGGGATCTTTCTACAATGAGCAGTTCTTC.

This clonotype rates as medium-sized (0.01 to 0.1%). The CDR3 nucleotides read TGCAGTGCTAGACGTCTAGCGGGAGACTACGAGCAGTACTTC. It codes for CSARRLAGDYEQYF. The chain couples TRBV20-1 to TRBJ2-7; the match to TRBD2 covers 10 bases. V gave up 2 bases and J gave up 3 bases; unmatched junction bases: 4. The CDR3 covers 14 residues. Germline values: CDR1 DFQATT, CDR2 SNEGSKA (reference sequence).

Note on this clonotype: A read error is possible here, since a much larger clone lies one base away. The V and J genes are TRBV27 and TRBJ1-2, with D unresolved. The CDR3 consists of 13 residues. Germline values: CDR1 MNHEY, CDR2 SMNVEV (reference sequence). Written as DNA, the CDR3 is TGTGTCAGCAGTTTATCACAGAGAAACGGCTACACCTTC. It translates to CVSSLSQRNGYTF.

The chain is built from TRBV9 and TRBJ1-4; the D gene is possibly TRBD1 (6 bases). The CDR3 runs to 16 residues. Trimming pared 0 bases from V and 5 bases from J, leaving 14 bases between. CDR1 is SGDLS, CDR2 YYNGEE, per germline. The CDR3 DNA follows: TGTGCCAGCAGCGTAGGAGGGGGACAACACAATGAAAAACTGTTTTTT. Its translation is CASSVGGGQHNEKLFF. Using reference TRBV9 and TRBJ1-4 for the parts outside the CDR3, the full variable domain is DSGVTQTPKHLITATGQRVTLRCSPRSGDLSVYWYQQSLDQGLQFLIQYYNGEERAKGNILERFSAQQFPDLHSELNLSSLELGDSALYFCASSVGGGQHNEKLFFGSGTQLSVL.

By its share, this clonotype is medium-sized. J is TRBJ1-5 and V is TRBV28; possible D gene TRBD1, 5 bases. This CDR3 spans 14 amino acids. The germline V and J ends were trimmed by 0 bases and 3 bases, with 6 bases remaining between them. CDR1 is MDHEN and CDR2 is SYDVKM in the germline V gene. The chain's CDR3 is CASSLWGPNQPQHF. DNA for the CDR3: TGTGCCAGCAGTTTATGGGGGCCCAATCAGCCCCAGCATTTT.

For this clonotype: A much bigger clone sits one base away, suggesting this may be a read error. The rearrangement links TRBV9 to TRBJ2-3; 7 positions agree with TRBD1. From germline, CDR1 is SGDLS and CDR2 YYNGEE. The CDR3 extends over 15 amino acids. The DNA of the CDR3 is TGTGCCATCAGCCCCTGGGACAGCGACACAGATACGCAGTATTTT. Protein: CAISPWDSDTDTQYF. Based on the CDR3 plus reference TRBV9 and TRBJ2-3, the full variable domain is DSGVTQTPKHLITATGQRVTLRCSPRSGDLSVYWYQQSLDQGLQFLIQYYNGEERAKGNILERFSAQQFPDLHSELNLSSLELGDSALYFCAISPWDSDTDTQYFGPGTRLTVL.

A word on this clonotype: This could be a read error, since a much larger clone is one nucleotide away. This rearrangement joins TRBV28 to TRBJ1-1; 7 positions match TRBD1. This CDR3 has 13 amino acids. CDR1 and CDR2 (germline): MDHEN, SYDVKM. This CDR3 reads CANSSGQDRVAFF. CDR3 nucleotides: TGTGCCAACAGTTCCGGACAGGACCGGGTAGCTTTCTTT.

This clonotype has only a few counts. CDR3 residues: CASSRSGTGIDEQFF. The CDR3 nucleotides are TGTGCCAGCAGTCGGAGCGGGACAGGGATCGATGAGCAGTTCTTC. This chain connects TRBV6-1 to TRBJ2-1; 9 nucleotides line up with TRBD1. This CDR3 comprises 15 residues. V shed 5 bases and J 8 bases; nucleotides not matched to a gene: 10. Looked up from germline, CDR1 is MNHNS and CDR2 is SASEGT.

By share, this clonotype ranks as large. This chain links TRBV30 with TRBJ2-7; possibly TRBD1 for D (5 bases). The CDR3 spans 15 residues. Trimming shortened V by 0 bases and J by 2 bases, and 14 bases separated the two germline ends. Germline V gene data show CDR1 as GTSNPN and CDR2 as SVGIG (reference sequence). In DNA, the CDR3 is TGTGCCTGGAGTGTACTGTGGACACCTCCCTACGAGCAGTACTTC. This sequence encodes CAWSVLWTPPYEQYF.

Concerning this clonotype: Possible read error: a much larger clone is one base away. The rearrangement uses TRBV28 and TRBJ1-6; possibly TRBD1 for D (5 bases). Germline V gene lookup returns CDR1 MDHEN and CDR2 SYDVKM. The CDR3 contains 16 residues. The CDR3 reads CASRGVGSSYNPPLHF. CDR3 nucleotide sequence: TGTGCCAGCAGGGGGGTCGGGAGCTCCTATAATCCACCCCTCCACTTT.

J is TRBJ1-2 and V is TRBV28; D perhaps matches TRBD1 (5 bases). Trimming took 8 bases from V and 0 from J, leaving 10 bases between them. Germline-derived CDR1 and CDR2 are MDHEN and SYDVKM. The CDR3 length is 13 residues. The CDR3 DNA is TGTGCCAGCCGGGACGTTACTAACTATGGCTACACCTTC. Amino acid sequence: CASRDVTNYGYTF.

This clonotype is labeled as medium-sized. This chain links TRBV6-1 with TRBJ2-1; the match to TRBD2 covers 7 bases. With 5 bases clipped from V and 6 bases from J, the junction kept 13 bases outside the gene matches. This CDR3 contains 16 residues. Germline CDR1 MNHNS, CDR2 SASEGT. This chain's CDR3 is CASSFGRESLGNEQFF. For the CDR3, the DNA is TGTGCCAGCAGTTTCGGGCGGGAGTCGCTGGGCAATGAGCAGTTCTTC.

This clonotype is medium-sized by share. V and J are TRBV27 and TRBJ2-2, with 7 bases lining up with TRBD1. CDR3 length equals 16 residues. Germline V gives CDR1 MNHEY, CDR2 SMNVEV (reference sequence). Losses at the gene ends were 3 bases for V and 0 bases for J; bases not matched to a gene: 4. DNA for the CDR3: TGTGCCAGCAGTTTCTATGGGACAGCGAACACCGGGGAGCTGTTTTTT. Translated: CASSFYGTANTGELFF.

The J gene is TRBJ2-3, the V gene TRBV7-2; 13 positions match TRBD2. The germline CDR1 and CDR2 sequences are SGHTA and FQGNSA. V was clipped by 0 bases and J by 7 bases; unmatched bases: 13. The CDR3 is 19 amino acids. The CDR3 region has the DNA TGTGCCAGCAGCTTAGCCCCCGCCGGGACTAGCGGGGCCAGGCATACGCAGTATTTT. This codes for CASSLAPAGTSGARHTQYF.